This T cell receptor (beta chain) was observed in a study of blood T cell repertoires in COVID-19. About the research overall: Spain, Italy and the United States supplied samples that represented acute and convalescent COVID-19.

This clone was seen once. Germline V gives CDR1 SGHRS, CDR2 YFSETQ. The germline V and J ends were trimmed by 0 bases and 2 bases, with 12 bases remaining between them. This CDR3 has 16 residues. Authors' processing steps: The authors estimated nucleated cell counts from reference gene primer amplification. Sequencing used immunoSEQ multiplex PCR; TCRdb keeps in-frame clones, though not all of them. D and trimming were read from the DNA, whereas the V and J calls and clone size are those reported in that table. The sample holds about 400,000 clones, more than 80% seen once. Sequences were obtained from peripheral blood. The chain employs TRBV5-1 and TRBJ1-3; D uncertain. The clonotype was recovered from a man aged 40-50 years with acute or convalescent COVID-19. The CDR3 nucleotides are TGCGCCAGCAGCTTGGGAGGAGCCTCTGCTGGAAACACCATATATTTT. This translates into CASSLGGASAGNTIYF.